The 8 T cell receptor beta chains below were found in one sample sequenced in a study of radiation and T cells in renal cell carcinoma. Time point here: blood 4 weeks post-SBRT, at nephrectomy. As for treatment: 15 Gy SBRT to primary tumor, nephrectomy 4 weeks later. Measured with immunoSEQ multiplex PCR; TCRdb has only the in-frame clones, and not every one. This sample carries about 83,000 clones, around four fifths of them seen once, and the ten largest clones take more than 2%. Material: blood, obtained from a patient whose treatment included radiotherapy and nephrectomy. The origin of the receptors is a woman in her sixties or seventies with renal cell carcinoma.

This clone was observed a handful of times. The CDR3 nucleotides read TGTGCCAGCTCCTCACAACCGCCCCGGCAGAGCTCCTACGAGCAGTACTTC. This gives the protein CASSSQPPRQSSYEQYF. The genes are TRBV18 and TRBJ2-7; D is unclear. The germline V gene encodes CDR1 KGHSH and CDR2 LQKENI. V shed 6 bases and J shed 0 bases, with 21 bases lying between them. This CDR3 is 17 amino acids long.

This chain links TRBV5-1 with TRBJ1-1, with D possibly matching TRBD1 (5 bases). The germline V gene encodes CDR1 SGHRS and CDR2 YFSETQ. With 3 bases removed from V and 1 base from J, the gap between germline ends came to 10 bases. The CDR3 contains 14 residues. CDR3 sequence (DNA): TGCGCCAGCAGCTCAATCGACAGGAACACTGAAGCTTTCTTT. Translated: CASSSIDRNTEAFF.

This clone was counted between two and nine times. The DNA for the CDR3 is TGTGCCAGCAGCCCCAGGGACAGCAAATATGGCTACACCTTC. Amino acid sequence: CASSPRDSKYGYTF. The chain carries TRBV6-6 and TRBJ1-2; 7 nucleotides line up with TRBD1. J was trimmed by 5 bases and V by 6 bases; bases with no gene match: 9. The CDR3 runs 14 residues. CDR1 and CDR2 (germline): MNHNY, SVGAGI (reference sequence).

A single count supports this clone. V and J are TRBV7-8 and TRBJ2-5; 9 bases line up with TRBD1. The V and J ends lost 3 bases and 4 bases, in that order; junction bases with no gene match: 6. This CDR3 has 15 residues. Germline lookup yields CDR1 SGHVS and CDR2 FQNEAQ. CDR3 DNA sequence: TGTGCCAGCAGCTTTCCCGGGACAGGGACAGAGACCCAGTACTTC. This sequence encodes CASSFPGTGTETQYF.

This clone was observed once. This rearrangement joins TRBV28 to TRBJ2-7; no definite D call. The CDR3 covers 10 residues. V lost 6 bases, J lost 7 bases, and 7 bases lay in between. CDR1 MDHEN and CDR2 SYDVKM come from the germline V gene. CDR3 region: CASRRLEQYF. The CDR3 DNA is TGTGCCAGCAGGCGGCTTGAGCAGTACTTC.

This clone was detected a few times. The CDR3 spells CASSFRDDYGYTF. The CDR3 DNA is TGTGCCAGCAGCTTCCGGGACGACTATGGCTACACCTTC. The rearrangement links TRBV11-2 to TRBJ1-2, with a tentative D call TRBD1 (5 bases). Germline assignment: CDR1 SGHAT and CDR2 FQNNGV. Deletions cut 3 bases from V and 3 bases from J, with 8 bases between. The length of the CDR3 is 13 residues.

The chain has TRBV7-8 and TRBJ1-2, with D possibly matching TRBD1 (6 bases). The CDR3 is 14 residues long. V lost 7 bases and J 10 bases, leaving 22 bases between the germline ends. Germline V CDR1 and CDR2: SGHVS, FQNEAQ. CDR3 nucleotides: TGTGCCAGCACCCCGGGACGGGACATCAGCGACTACACCTTC. Translated, it gives CASTPGRDISDYTF.

This clone was observed a handful of times. The V call is TRBV10-2, the J call TRBJ1-1, with D unresolved. V lost 6 bases to trimming and J lost 7 bases, with 15 bases between them. Per the germline V gene, CDR1 is WSHSY and CDR2 is SAAADI. The CDR3 is 13 amino acids. The DNA for the CDR3 is TGCGCCAGCAGATCTGTAGGCCGCGATGAAGCTTTCTTT. It yields the protein CASRSVGRDEAFF.